These 18 T cell receptor beta chains were all obtained from the same sample, sequenced in a study of blood T cell repertoires in COVID-19. Using immunoSEQ multiplex PCR, the repertoire was profiled, and TCRdb retains in-frame clones only, with some absent. The repertoire holds some 200,000 clones, with approximately 80% as singletons. Sequencing used peripheral blood. Every receptor here comes from a woman between 40 and 55 years old with COVID-19, enrolled during active disease.

This clone was seen a handful of times. The chain uses TRBV28 and TRBJ2-7; 11 nucleotides agree with TRBD2. The V gene end was trimmed by 4 bases and the J gene end by 0 bases; junction bases not matched to a gene: 5. The CDR3 sequence is 16 residues long. Germline loops: CDR1 MDHEN, CDR2 SYDVKM. The CDR3 here is CASSSPTSGSSYEQYF. CDR3 sequence (DNA): TGTGCCAGCAGTTCTCCCACTAGCGGGAGCTCCTACGAGCAGTACTTC.

This clone appeared once. V usage is TRBV11-2 and J usage is TRBJ2-1; 7 nucleotides match TRBD1. After removal of 4 bases from V and 4 bases from J, the junction contained 4 bases not matched to a gene. Germline V gives CDR1 SGHAT, CDR2 FQNNGV. The CDR3 has 14 residues. Here the CDR3 DNA reads TGTGCCAGCAGCTCTACAGGGGAATACAATGAGCAGTTCTTC. Translated, it gives CASSSTGEYNEQFF.

This chain connects TRBV2 to TRBJ2-5; a possible D gene is TRBD2 (5 bases). Germline V CDR1 and CDR2: SNHLY, FYNNEI. The CDR3 has 13 amino acids. Trimming stripped 3 bases from V and 5 bases from J, with 10 bases between. CDR3 sequence (DNA): TGTGCCAGCAGTGACGGGGTCGAGGAGACCCAGTACTTC. This codes for CASSDGVEETQYF.

In nucleotides, the CDR3 is TGTGCCAGCAGCTTAGCGACAGGGGGGATTTACGAGCAGTACTTC. It codes for CASSLATGGIYEQYF. The chain couples TRBV7-6 to TRBJ2-7, with 9 bases fitting TRBD1. The CDR3 spans 15 residues. J gave up 4 bases and V 0 bases, and 4 bases lay outside the gene matches. Per germline, CDR1 SGHVS and CDR2 FNYEAQ. Drawing the rest from reference TRBV7-6 and TRBJ2-7, the complete variable domain is GAGVSQSPRYKVTKRGQDVALRCDPISGHVSLYWYRQALGQGPEFLTYFNYEAQQDKSGLPNDRFSAERPEGSISTLTIQRTEQRDSAMYRCASSLATGGIYEQYFGPGTRLTVT.

The genes are TRBV7-9 and TRBJ1-2; no definite D call. In germline, CDR1 is SEHNR, CDR2 FQNEAQ (reference sequence). CDR3 length: 15 amino acids. V was cut by 3 bases and J by 0 bases, with 11 bases left in between. CDR3 amino acids: CASSFLQVANYGYTF. CDR3 DNA sequence: TGTGCCAGCAGCTTCCTGCAGGTAGCTAACTATGGCTACACCTTC.

The V gene is TRBV28, the J gene TRBJ2-5; 11 positions match TRBD1. The CDR3 covers 17 residues. Germline V gives CDR1 MDHEN, CDR2 SYDVKM. V lost 5 bases, J lost 4 bases, and 12 bases stayed unmatched. The CDR3 DNA reads as TGTGCCAGCAGTCTAGCTGGGACAGGGGGGAGAGGAGAGACCCAGTACTTC. The encoded protein is CASSLAGTGGRGETQYF.

The chain has TRBV28 and TRBJ2-1, with TRBD2 identical over 10 bases. This CDR3 comprises 16 residues. The germline CDR1 and CDR2 sequences are MDHEN and SYDVKM. The junction had 9 bases not matched to a gene; V was cut back by 6 bases and J by 4 bases. CDR3 nucleotides: TGTGCCAGCAGAGCCGATAGGACTAGCGGTTACAATGAGCAGTTCTTC. It specifies CASRADRTSGYNEQFF.

This chain uses TRBV28 with TRBJ1-5; TRBD1 aligns across 10 bases. The CDR3 runs 16 residues. The V segment lost 4 bases and the J segment 7 bases; nucleotides outside the gene matches: 10. CDR1 MDHEN and CDR2 SYDVKM come from the germline V gene. The CDR3 is CASSWDRGDLWQPQHF. CDR3 DNA: TGTGCCAGCAGTTGGGACAGGGGAGACTTATGGCAGCCCCAGCATTTT. The complete variable domain, with remaining parts taken from reference TRBV28 and TRBJ1-5, reads DVKVTQSSRYLVKRTGEKVFLECVQDMDHENMFWYRQDPGLGLRLIYFSYDVKMKEKGDIPEGYSVSREKKERFSLILESASTNQTSMYLCASSWDRGDLWQPQHFGDGTRLSIL.

The rearrangement joins TRBV12-3 or TRBV12-4 to TRBJ2-1; TRBD2 is a possible D gene (5 bases). Trimming stripped 8 bases from V and 2 bases from J, with 10 bases between. CDR3 size: 13 residues. The CDR3 DNA reads TGTGCCAGCTTTAGCGCCACCTACAATGAGCAGTTCTTC. Its translation: CASFSATYNEQFF.

The chain links TRBV7-8 to TRBJ1-1, with D possibly matching TRBD1 (6 bases). CDR3 length: 16 amino acids. CDR1 and CDR2 (germline): SGHVS, FQNEAQ. The germline V and J ends were trimmed by 2 bases and 5 bases, with 18 bases remaining between them. This CDR3 reads CASSLYPGIRGTEAFF. The CDR3 DNA reads as TGTGCCAGCAGCTTATATCCGGGGATTAGGGGGACTGAAGCTTTCTTT.

The chain combines TRBV6-4 with TRBJ2-1, with TRBD2 matching 9 bases. V lost 3 bases to trimming and J lost 4 bases; unmatched junction nucleotides: 7. This CDR3 is built from 16 residues. From germline, CDR1 is MRHNA and CDR2 SNTAGT. The DNA for the CDR3 is TGTGCCAGCAGTGAATCTAGCGGGACACCGTACAATGAGCAGTTCTTC. The encoded protein is CASSESSGTPYNEQFF.

The chain carries TRBV3-1 (or the pseudogene TRBV3-2) and TRBJ1-2, with D unclear. V gave up 1 base and J gave up 4 bases, with 10 bases separating them. The length of the CDR3 is 14 residues. Germline lookup yields CDR1 LGHDT and CDR2 YNNKEL (reference sequence). This CDR3 reads CASSQASVVYGYTF. The CDR3 DNA sequence: TGTGCCAGCAGCCAAGCAAGCGTGGTCTATGGCTACACCTTC.

The chain employs TRBV9 and TRBJ1-1; 7 bases fit TRBD1. The ends lost 3 bases at V and 8 bases at J; junction bases unmatched: 4. This CDR3 comprises 12 residues. From germline, CDR1 is SGDLS and CDR2 YYNGEE. CDR3 in amino acids: CASSAEQGEAFF. Written as DNA, the CDR3 is TGTGCCAGCAGCGCGGAACAGGGGGAAGCTTTCTTT.

Comment on this clone: At the DNA level, this CDR3 is encoded by other sequences in the same sample as well. The CDR3 region has the DNA TGTGCCAGCAGCCTTACGGGGAACACTGAAGCTTTCTTT. It is translated as CASSLTGNTEAFF. The chain carries TRBV5-4 and TRBJ1-1; D is ambiguous. The V end lost 4 bases, the J end lost 1 base, and 8 bases lay between the germline ends. Germline V lookup: CDR1 SGHNT, CDR2 YYREEE (reference sequence). The CDR3 sequence is 13 residues long.

V is TRBV6-5 and J is TRBJ2-2; TRBD1 agrees at 10 bases. This CDR3 is built from 15 residues. CDR1 MNHEY and CDR2 SVGAGI come from the germline V gene. The V segment lost 5 bases and the J segment 4 bases; nucleotides outside the gene matches: 4. The CDR3 coding sequence is TGTGCCAGCAGTCGGGACAGGGGTCGCACCGGGGAGCTGTTTTTT. The encoded protein is CASSRDRGRTGELFF.

The V call is TRBV4-1, the J call TRBJ2-5; 10 positions agree with TRBD2. Germline V gene lookup returns CDR1 MGHRA and CDR2 YSYEKL. CDR3 size: 16 residues. Trimming took 1 base from V and 5 from J; bases not matched to a gene: 7. The CDR3 DNA follows: TGCGCCAGCAGCCAAGGACTAGCGGGCTCCGGGGAGACCCAGTACTTC. This codes for CASSQGLAGSGETQYF.

This clone has a handful of counts. The chain has TRBV5-1 and TRBJ1-2; D might be TRBD1 (5 bases). CDR1 is SGHRS and CDR2 is YFSETQ in the germline V gene. There are 15 residues in the CDR3. V was clipped by 0 bases and J by 4 bases, with 13 bases between them. The CDR3 region is CASSLAGGVGYGYTF. CDR3 sequence (DNA): TGCGCCAGCAGCTTGGCGGGGGGTGTTGGCTATGGCTACACCTTC.

The chain joins TRBV18 to TRBJ1-1; no clear D gene. This CDR3 is 13 amino acids long. The V gene's germline CDR1 is KGHSH and CDR2 LQKENI. V was trimmed by 2 bases and J by 1 base, leaving 5 bases between them. In nucleotides, the CDR3 is TGTGCCAGCTCACCAGGAGCGAACACTGAAGCTTTCTTT. Encoded protein: CASSPGANTEAFF.